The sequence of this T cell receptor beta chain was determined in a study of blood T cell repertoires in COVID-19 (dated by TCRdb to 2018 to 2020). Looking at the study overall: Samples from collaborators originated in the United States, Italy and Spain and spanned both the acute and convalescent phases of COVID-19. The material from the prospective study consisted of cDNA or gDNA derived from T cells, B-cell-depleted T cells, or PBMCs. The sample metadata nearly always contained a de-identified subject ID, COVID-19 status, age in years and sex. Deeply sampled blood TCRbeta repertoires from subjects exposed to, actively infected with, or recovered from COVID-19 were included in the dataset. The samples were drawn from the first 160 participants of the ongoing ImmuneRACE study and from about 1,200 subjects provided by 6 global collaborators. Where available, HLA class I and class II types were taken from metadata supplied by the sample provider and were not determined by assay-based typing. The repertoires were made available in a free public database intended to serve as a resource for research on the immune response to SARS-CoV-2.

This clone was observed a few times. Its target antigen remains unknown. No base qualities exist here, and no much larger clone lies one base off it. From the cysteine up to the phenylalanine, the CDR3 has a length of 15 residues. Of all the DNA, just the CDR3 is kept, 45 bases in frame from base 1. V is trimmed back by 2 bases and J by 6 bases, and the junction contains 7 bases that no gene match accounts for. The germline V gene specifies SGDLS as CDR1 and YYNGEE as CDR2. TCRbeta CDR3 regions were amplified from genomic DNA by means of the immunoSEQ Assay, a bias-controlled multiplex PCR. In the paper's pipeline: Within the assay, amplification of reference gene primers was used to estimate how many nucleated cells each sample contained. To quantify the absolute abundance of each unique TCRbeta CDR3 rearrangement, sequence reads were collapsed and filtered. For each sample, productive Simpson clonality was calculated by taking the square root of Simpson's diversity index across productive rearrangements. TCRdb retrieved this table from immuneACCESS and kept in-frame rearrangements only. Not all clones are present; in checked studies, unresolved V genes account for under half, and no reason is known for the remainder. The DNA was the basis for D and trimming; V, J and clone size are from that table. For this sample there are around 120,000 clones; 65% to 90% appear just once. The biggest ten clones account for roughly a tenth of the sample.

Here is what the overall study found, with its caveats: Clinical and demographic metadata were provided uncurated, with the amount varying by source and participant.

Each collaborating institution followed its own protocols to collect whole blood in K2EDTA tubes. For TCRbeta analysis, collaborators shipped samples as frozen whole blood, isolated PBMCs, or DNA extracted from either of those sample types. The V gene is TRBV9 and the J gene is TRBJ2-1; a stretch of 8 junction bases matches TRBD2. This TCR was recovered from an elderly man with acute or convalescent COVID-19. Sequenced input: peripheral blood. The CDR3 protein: CASSVSGSYSNEQFF. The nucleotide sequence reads TGTGCCAGCAGCGTGAGCGGGAGCTACAGCAATGAGCAGTTCTTC.